Presented here are 31 T cell receptor beta chains from one specimen sequenced in a study of tissue T cells after allogeneic stem cell transplantation. Here immunoSEQ multiplex PCR was the method, and the copy in TCRdb shows in-frame clones only, minus some. The sample lists roughly 2,300 clones, 50% to 60% occurring once. Time point given: mouse harvest day 7 after allogeneic transplant. Each mouse received 10^7 T-cell-depleted marrow cells plus 10^6 splenic CD5+ T cells by tail vein. The sample comprised liver tissue. These receptors originate from a female BALB/c mouse given C57BL/6 T cells with graft-versus-host disease after an allogeneic hematopoietic cell transplant.

A note on this clone: The listed genes are named as in mouse. The read finishes 1 residue shy of the CDR3 end, and the germline J gene is used to complete it. The rearrangement joins TRBV13-3 to TRBJ2-5; 11 bases agree with TRBD2. Germline V CDR1 and CDR2: NNHDY, SYVADS. This CDR3 is built from 16 residues. V lost 4 bases to trimming and J lost 1 base; unmatched junction nucleotides: 5. CDR3 DNA, as far as it was read: TGTGCCAGCAGTCCCGACTGGGGGGGTGACCAAGACACCCAGTAC. It encodes CASSPDWGGDQDTQY. The entire CDR3 is CASSPDWGGDQDTQYF.

Notes on this clone: Mouse gene names apply. The read ends 1 residue before the CDR3 terminus; that terminus is restored from the germline J gene. This chain uses TRBV17 with TRBJ2-2; no clear D gene. The germline CDR1 and CDR2 sequences are MNHDT and YYDKIL. CDR3 length: 12 amino acids. The CDR3 spells CAGGSNTGQLYF. The sequenced part of the CDR3 DNA is TGTGCCGGAGGATCAAACACCGGGCAGCTCTAC. Full variable domain (remainder filled in from reference TRBV17 and TRBJ2-2): DTTVKQNPRYKLARVGKPVNLICSQTMNHDTMYWYQKKPNQAPKLLLFYYDKILNREADTFEKFQSSRPNNSFCSLYIGSAGLEYSAMYLCAGGSNTGQLYFGEGSKLTVL.

This clone was observed a handful of times. Gene and germline names: mouse. CDR3 amino acids: CASSRDKNTLYF. The CDR3 DNA, read in part, is TGTGCCAGCAGTAGGGACAAAAACACCTTGTAC. The V call is TRBV19, the J call TRBJ2-4, with TRBD1 as a possible D gene (6 bases). Coverage ceases 1 residue before the CDR3 finishes, and the germline J gene fills in the end. CDR3 length: 12 amino acids. Germline-derived CDR1 and CDR2 are FNHDT and SITEND (reference sequence). V lost 3 bases to trimming and J lost 4 bases, with 6 bases between them.

Regarding this clone: Gene labels here are mouse ones. The read ends 1 residue before the CDR3 terminus; that terminus is restored from the germline J gene. The chain links TRBV13-2 to TRBJ2-4; D may correspond to TRBD1 or TRBD2 (6 bases each). The CDR3 runs 13 residues. V was cut by 0 bases and J by 8 bases, with 10 bases left in between. In germline, CDR1 is NNHNN, CDR2 SYGAGS (reference sequence). The sequenced part of the CDR3 DNA is TGTGCCAGCGGTGATGCGGAGGGGGGCACCTTGTAC. It is translated as CASGDAEGGTLY. The whole CDR3 reads CASGDAEGGTLYF.

Concerning this clone itself: Germline and genes here are mouse. The CDR3 end falls 1 residue outside the read, so it is completed with the germline J gene. The rearrangement uses TRBV5 and TRBJ2-5; 7 nucleotides line up with TRBD2. From germline, CDR1 is LGHNA and CDR2 YNLKQL (reference sequence). The CDR3 runs 15 residues. With 1 base clipped from V and 1 base from J, the junction kept 2 bases outside the gene matches. CDR3 DNA (partial): TGTGCCAGCAGCCAAGTCTGGGGGTACCAAGACACCCAGTAC. It encodes CASSQVWGYQDTQY. The entire CDR3 reads CASSQVWGYQDTQYF.

This clone came up a few times. Gene labels here are mouse ones. The read is 1 residue too short to cover the CDR3 end, so that end is filled in from the germline J gene. The genes are TRBV16 and TRBJ2-2; D unresolved. The germline V gene encodes CDR1 SGHSA and CDR2 FRNQAP. The CDR3 runs 13 residues. V was cut by 2 bases and J by 5 bases, with 6 bases left in between. The CDR3 DNA, read in part, is TGTGCAAGCAGCTTAAGGGATACCGGGCAGCTCTAC. Protein product: CASSLRDTGQLY. The full CDR3 is CASSLRDTGQLYF.

This clone was detected a few times. Here the gene names and germline are mouse. With the read ending 1 residue before the CDR3 end, the germline J gene is used to fill in that end. This chain links TRBV19 with TRBJ2-1; D may match TRBD1 or TRBD2 (5 bases each). Trimming stripped 1 base from V and 7 bases from J, with 15 bases between. The CDR3 consists of 15 residues. Germline CDR1 FNHDT, CDR2 SITEND (reference sequence). The covered CDR3 bases are TGTGCCAGCAGTATAAGAGGGGCAGGGAGGGCTGAGCAGTTC. Its translation: CASSIRGAGRAEQF. The entire CDR3 sequence reads CASSIRGAGRAEQFF.

Worth noting for this clone: All gene names here are mouse names. The CDR3 end is not reached by the read, which stops 1 residue before it; the germline J gene fills it in. The chain is built from TRBV26 and TRBJ2-1, with D maybe TRBD1 (5 bases). V lost 2 bases, J lost 3 bases, and 5 bases lay in between. The CDR3 loop spans 13 amino acids. Germline-derived CDR1 and CDR2 are KGHPV and FQNQEV (reference sequence). The CDR3 region is CASSLDSYAEQFF. The sequenced part of the CDR3 DNA is TGTGCCAGCAGTCTGGACAGCTATGCTGAGCAGTTC.

Only a few counts were recorded for this clone. The gene names given are mouse names. The observed sequence ends 1 residue before the CDR3 terminus, with the missing tail filled in from the germline J gene. This chain uses TRBV16 with TRBJ2-1, with 7 bases fitting TRBD1. The V gene's germline CDR1 is SGHSA and CDR2 FRNQAP. This CDR3 has 15 amino acids. V was clipped by 5 bases and J by 1 base; unmatched bases: 5. The sequenced CDR3 bases are TGTGCAAGCAGCGATACAGGGGAAAACTATGCTGAGCAGTTC. This encodes CASSDTGENYAEQF. The entire CDR3 is CASSDTGENYAEQFF.

Worth noting for this clone: Here the gene names and germline are mouse. The CDR3 end lies 1 residue beyond the end of the read and is filled in from the germline J gene. This rearrangement joins TRBV16 to TRBJ1-1; D gene unclear. V lost 0 bases and J 5 bases, leaving 7 bases between the germline ends. The CDR3 runs to 13 residues. Germline CDR1 is SGHSA and CDR2 is FRNQAP. This CDR3 is CASSLDSHTEVFF. CDR3 DNA (partial): TGTGCAAGCAGCTTAGATTCCCATACAGAAGTCTTC.

This clone was picked up a small number of times. The genes and germline here are from mouse. The read comes to an end 1 residue before the CDR3 does, leaving the germline J gene to fill in the end. The chain links TRBV14 to TRBJ1-3, with TRBD1 as a possible D gene (5 bases). Trimming removed 5 bases from V and 0 bases from J, with 9 bases in between. The CDR3 totals 14 residues. Germline V lookup: CDR1 SGHDT, CDR2 FRDEAV. CDR3 bases read: TGTGCCAGCAGAAGGACAATTTCTGGAAATACGCTCTAT. Protein product: CASRRTISGNTLY. The entire CDR3 protein reads CASRRTISGNTLYF.

Notes on this clone: The germline and genes are mouse ones. The observed sequence ends 1 residue before the CDR3 terminus, with the missing tail filled in from the germline J gene. The chain recombines TRBV19 with TRBJ2-7, with D perhaps being TRBD1 or TRBD2 (5 bases each). Trimming took off 3 bases at V and 4 bases at J, with 8 bases between the two ends. Looked up from germline, CDR1 is FNHDT and CDR2 is SITEND (reference sequence). CDR3 size: 12 residues. CDR3 loop: CASSRDGYEQYF. The CDR3 DNA, read in part, is TGTGCCAGCAGTAGGGACGGATATGAACAGTAC.

To note about this clone: Gene names and germline match the mouse. The CDR3 end is not reached by the read, which stops 1 residue before it; the germline J gene fills it in. V gene TRBV30 combines with J gene TRBJ2-5; D uncertain. Deletions cut 0 bases from V and 0 bases from J, with 7 bases between. The germline V gene has CDR1 SQVVS and CDR2 ANEGSEA. CDR3 size: 14 residues. This CDR3 is CSSRDRGNQDTQYF. CDR3 DNA (partial): TGTAGTTCTAGAGATCGGGGTAACCAAGACACCCAGTAC.

Comment on this clone: The gene names here belong to mouse. The sequenced fragment ends 1 residue before the CDR3 boundary, so the rest is inferred from the germline J gene. The chain has TRBV13-1 and TRBJ1-5; D gene unclear. Between the trimmed V and J ends, which lost 4 bases and 1 base, there was a span of 6 bases. The germline gives CDR1 NSHNY, CDR2 SYGAGN. The CDR3 runs 13 residues. The CDR3 spells CASSWMNNQAPLF. CDR3 bases read: TGTGCCAGCAGTTGGATGAACAACCAGGCTCCGCTT.

To note about this clone: Genes and germline come from the mouse. The CDR3 end falls 1 residue outside the read, so it is completed with the germline J gene. The V and J genes are TRBV12-2 and TRBJ2-2, with 8 bases that match TRBD1. After removal of 0 bases from V and 0 bases from J, the junction contained 2 bases not matched to a gene. Germline V gives CDR1 SGHLS, CDR2 HYDKME. The CDR3 contains 16 residues. CDR3: CASSLVRGPNTGQLYF. Partial CDR3 DNA: TGTGCCAGCTCTCTCGTCAGGGGGCCAAACACCGGGCAGCTCTAC.

Comment on this clone: Gene names and germline match the mouse. The read comes to an end 1 residue before the CDR3 does, leaving the germline J gene to fill in the end. The chain links TRBV26 to TRBJ2-7; 11 bases map to TRBD2. Trimming cost V 4 bases and J 3 bases; bases outside gene matches: 2. The CDR3 is made up of 14 amino acids. CDR1 KGHPV and CDR2 FQNQEV come from the germline V gene (reference sequence). The CDR3 reads CASSPDWGGYEQYF. Partial CDR3 DNA: TGTGCCAGCAGTCCCGACTGGGGGGGCTATGAACAGTAC.

Concerning this clone: Genes here carry mouse names. The read comes to an end 1 residue before the CDR3 does, leaving the germline J gene to fill in the end. The V call is TRBV13-1, the J call TRBJ2-4; TRBD1 agrees at 11 bases. The CDR3 sequence is 17 residues long. With 0 bases clipped from V and 0 bases from J, the junction kept 3 bases outside the gene matches. Germline V lookup: CDR1 NSHNY, CDR2 SYGAGN. CDR3 residues: CASSDGTGGASQNTLYF. CDR3 bases read: TGTGCCAGCAGTGATGGGACAGGGGGCGCGAGTCAAAACACCTTGTAC.

Of note for this clone: All gene names here are mouse names. From the germline J gene comes the end of the CDR3, since the read stops 1 residue before it. This chain links TRBV26 with TRBJ2-4, with a possible D match to TRBD1 (5 bases). The CDR3 length is 13 residues. Germline V lookup: CDR1 KGHPV, CDR2 FQNQEV (reference sequence). Deletions cut 3 bases from V and 3 bases from J, with 7 bases between. The DNA read from the CDR3 is TGTGCCAGCAGTCTCACAGGACAAAACACCTTGTAC. Its protein is CASSLTGQNTLY. The whole CDR3 protein reads CASSLTGQNTLYF.

With respect to this clone: Genes here carry mouse names. The observed sequence ends 1 residue before the CDR3 terminus, with the missing tail filled in from the germline J gene. The rearrangement links TRBV15 to TRBJ1-1; TRBD1 is a possible D gene (5 bases). In germline, CDR1 is SGHND, CDR2 FRSKSL. The length of the CDR3 is 14 residues. V was cut by 0 bases and J by 3 bases, with 8 bases left in between. CDR3 DNA, as far as it was read: TGTGCCAGCAGTTTAGCCAGGGAACACACAGAAGTCTTC. Its protein product is CASSLAREHTEVF. The entire CDR3 sequence reads CASSLAREHTEVFF.

Regarding this clone: The genes are named according to mouse. The read comes to an end 1 residue before the CDR3 does, leaving the germline J gene to fill in the end. The chain joins TRBV20 to TRBJ2-7; perhaps TRBD2 as D (7 bases). Germline V gene data show CDR1 as GFQATS and CDR2 as STVNSAI. Trimming cost V 0 bases and J 0 bases, with 9 bases left between them. CDR3 length: 14 residues. The covered CDR3 bases are TGTGGTGCTAGGGAAGGGGGGGGCTCCTATGAACAGTAC. It is translated as CGAREGGGSYEQY. The entire CDR3 sequence reads CGAREGGGSYEQYF.

About this clone itself: Genes and germline come from the mouse. The read ends 1 residue shy of where the CDR3 ends; the end is completed using the germline J gene. This chain uses TRBV26 with TRBJ1-5, with D hard to call. V shed 4 bases and J shed 1 base, with 5 bases lying between them. The CDR3 totals 13 residues. Germline values: CDR1 KGHPV, CDR2 FQNQEV (reference sequence). The CDR3 DNA, read in part, is TGTGCCAGCAGTCAGAAAAACAACCAGGCTCCGCTT. Amino acid sequence: CASSQKNNQAPL. The entire CDR3 protein reads CASSQKNNQAPLF.

Regarding this clone: The gene names given are mouse names. The sequenced fragment ends 1 residue before the CDR3 boundary, so the rest is inferred from the germline J gene. The V call is TRBV26, the J call TRBJ2-2; 9 nucleotides line up with TRBD1. The germline V gene encodes CDR1 KGHPV and CDR2 FQNQEV (reference sequence). The CDR3 consists of 17 residues. Trimming at V came to 0 bases and at J to 4 bases, leaving 6 bases not matched to a gene. The CDR3 protein is CASSLSKQGAPTGQLYF. CDR3 DNA, as far as it was read: TGTGCCAGCAGTCTGTCGAAACAGGGGGCGCCCACCGGGCAGCTCTAC.

This clone is termed large. Gene names refer to mouse genes. The CDR3 is cut off 1 residue early in the read; its end comes from the germline J gene. This chain links TRBV13-2 with TRBJ2-7; 13 bases fit TRBD2. Unmatched junction bases numbered 5, after V lost 2 bases and J lost 6 bases. Germline V gene data show CDR1 as NNHNN and CDR2 as SYGAGS (reference sequence). The CDR3 is 15 amino acids. CDR3 DNA, as far as it was read: TGTGCCAGCGGTGACCCCGGACTGGGGGGGCGTGAACAGTAC. This codes for CASGDPGLGGREQY. From start to end, the CDR3 is CASGDPGLGGREQYF.

Concerning this clone itself: The gene symbols are mouse symbols. The DNA ends 1 residue before the CDR3 does, and the rest of the CDR3 is filled in from the germline J gene. The chain joins TRBV13-3 to TRBJ2-7; 8 nucleotides line up with TRBD2. V dropped 1 base and J dropped 3; count of bases not matched to a gene: 3. Germline lookup yields CDR1 NNHDY and CDR2 SYVADS. The CDR3 runs 14 residues. The chain's CDR3 is CASSDSWGVYEQYF. The CDR3 DNA, read in part, is TGTGCCAGCAGTGATTCCTGGGGGGTCTATGAACAGTAC.

With respect to this clone: Here the gene names and germline are mouse. Read sequence stops 1 residue before the CDR3 end, and the germline J gene provides the missing end. The rearrangement uses TRBV16 and TRBJ2-2; possible D gene TRBD2, 7 bases. V dropped 0 bases and J dropped 4 bases, with 12 bases sitting between them. Germline V CDR1 and CDR2: SGHSA, FRNQAP. The CDR3 spans 16 residues. CDR3 amino acids: CASSLDRGGITGQLYF. Partial CDR3 DNA: TGTGCAAGCAGCTTAGATAGGGGGGGAATCACCGGGCAGCTCTAC.

Turning to this clone: The germline and genes are mouse ones. The read ends 1 residue shy of where the CDR3 ends; the end is completed using the germline J gene. This chain uses TRBV24 with TRBJ2-7; 9 bases match TRBD2. V lost 6 bases and J lost 4; bases outside the gene matches: 4. Germline V gene sequence: CDR1 KGHTA, CDR2 FRNEEI. The CDR3 contains 13 residues. CDR3 DNA (partial): TGTGCCAGCAGCACCGGGACTGGGTATGAACAGTAC. Translating gives CASSTGTGYEQY. The whole CDR3 region reads CASSTGTGYEQYF.

Details on this clone: Genes here carry mouse names. The read terminates 1 residue ahead of where the CDR3 ends, so the germline J gene completes it. J is TRBJ1-1 and V is TRBV16; D is possibly TRBD1 (5 bases). The V end was cut by 4 bases, the J end by 0 bases, with 9 bases between. There are 14 residues in the CDR3. The V gene's germline CDR1 is SGHSA and CDR2 FRNQAP. The CDR3 is CASSSQGANTEVFF. The CDR3 bases that were read are TGTGCAAGCAGCTCCCAGGGTGCAAACACAGAAGTCTTC.

In the case of this clone: Gene names and germline refer to mouse. The sequence runs out 1 residue before the end of the CDR3; the remainder is reconstructed from the germline J gene. The chain uses TRBV26 and TRBJ2-5, with D possibly TRBD1 on 5 matching bases. This CDR3 is 13 amino acids long. The ends were cut back, 3 bases at V and 6 bases at J, with 10 bases in the middle. Germline assignment: CDR1 KGHPV and CDR2 FQNQEV (reference sequence). Partial CDR3 DNA: TGTGCCAGCAGTCTCTCAGGGAGGGACACCCAGTAC. Its protein is CASSLSGRDTQY. The complete CDR3 protein is CASSLSGRDTQYF.

This clone was counted between two and nine times. Any gene name here is a mouse gene name. The read finishes 1 residue shy of the CDR3 end, and the germline J gene is used to complete it. V and J are TRBV3 and TRBJ2-1, with D uncertain. Germline CDR1 and CDR2: SNHLY and FYNGKV (reference sequence). The CDR3 runs to 13 residues. Between the trimmed V and J ends, which lost 2 bases and 4 bases, there was a span of 6 bases. The CDR3 bases that were read are TGTGCCAGCAGCTTACGACAATATGCTGAGCAGTTC. Translated, it gives CASSLRQYAEQF. In full, the CDR3 reads CASSLRQYAEQFF.

A remark on this clone: The listed genes are named as in mouse. Read sequence stops 1 residue before the CDR3 end, and the germline J gene provides the missing end. The rearrangement links TRBV5 to TRBJ1-4, with D tentatively TRBD1 (5 bases). The CDR3 runs to 14 residues. CDR1 is LGHNA and CDR2 is YNLKQL in the germline V gene (reference sequence). V lost 1 base and J 7 bases, leaving 10 bases between the germline ends. CDR3 protein: CASSQVGGGERLFF. The part of the CDR3 DNA that was read is TGTGCCAGCAGCCAAGTGGGGGGGGGCGAAAGATTATTT.

Worth noting for this clone: Germline and genes here are mouse. Coverage ceases 1 residue before the CDR3 finishes, and the germline J gene fills in the end. The chain carries TRBV26 and TRBJ2-4; D is unresolved. V gave up 2 bases and J gave up 0 bases, with 6 bases separating them. The CDR3 length is 14 residues. CDR1 and CDR2 (germline): KGHPV, FQNQEV (reference sequence). The CDR3 region is CASSLTSSQNTLYF. The sequenced CDR3 bases are TGTGCCAGCAGTCTGACATCTAGTCAAAACACCTTGTAC.